What follows are 22 T cell receptor beta chains derived from one specimen sequenced in a study of T cells in Graves' hyperthyroidism and ophthalmopathy. Template material for amplifying TCR beta CDR3 regions consisted of RNA transcripts. HTBI primers were the set used in a first-round RT-PCR of the TCR CDR3. TCRdb reprocessed the multiplex PCR reads with MiXCR, giving one entry per CDR3 protein. This table has about 570,000 distinct CDR3 sequences, roughly 50% appearing once. Sequenced: peripheral blood or thyroid tissue (not recorded which). These TCRs come from an adult woman with Graves' disease, either hyperthyroidism or ophthalmopathy (not recorded which).

The chain carries TRBV9 and TRBJ1-2, with D possibly being TRBD1 (5 bases). Germline V gene sequence: CDR1 SGDLS, CDR2 YYNGEE. Trimming removed 0 bases from V and 2 bases from J, with 11 bases in between. The CDR3 contains 15 residues. The CDR3 spells CASSVGVRGNYGYTF. The DNA for the CDR3 is TGTGCCAGCAGCGTAGGGGTACGGGGGAACTATGGCTACACCTTC.

This chain uses TRBV29-1 with TRBJ1-1; TRBD1 matches at 9 bases. Per the germline V gene, CDR1 is SQVTM and CDR2 is ANQGSEA. Trimming at V came to 8 bases and at J to 7 bases, leaving 8 bases not matched to a gene. The CDR3 covers 12 residues. For the CDR3, the DNA is TGCAGCTCGGACAGGGGTTTAGATGAAGCTTTCTTT. Translating it yields CSSDRGLDEAFF.

A note on this clonotype: The junction departs from germline at one end; a sequencing error may be responsible. The chain recombines TRBV7-9 with TRBJ1-6, with D hard to call. There are 12 residues in the CDR3. Germline V lookup: CDR1 SEHNR, CDR2 FQNEAQ (reference sequence). The CDR3 bases are TGCGCCAGCAGCCAAGTCGGGTCACCCCTCCACTTT. This translates into CASSQVGSPLHF.

This clonotype was observed at least ten times. The chain links TRBV20-1 to TRBJ1-1, with 7 positions matching TRBD1. CDR1 DFQATT and CDR2 SNEGSKA come from the germline V gene (reference sequence). This CDR3 is 16 amino acids long. V dropped 0 bases and J dropped 1; count of bases not matched to a gene: 8. The CDR3 region has the DNA TGCAGTGCTAGAGATTGGACGACAGGGCAGAACACTGAAGCTTTCTTT. Protein: CSARDWTTGQNTEAFF.

This clonotype was recorded many times. V is TRBV25-1 and J is TRBJ2-7; no clear D. CDR3 length equals 11 residues. CDR1 MGHDK and CDR2 SYGVNS come from the germline V gene. V lost 4 bases to trimming and J lost 5 bases, with 6 bases between them. The CDR3 loop is CASSVIHEQYF. CDR3 sequence (DNA): TGTGCCAGCAGTGTAATCCACGAGCAGTACTTC.

As concerns this clonotype: At one end the junction does not follow the germline gene, possibly because of a read error. V is TRBV2 and J is TRBJ1-5, with D possibly TRBD1 on 6 matching bases. The germline CDR1 and CDR2 sequences are SNHLY and FYNNEI. This CDR3 is built from 15 residues. The CDR3 sequence is CASSGLGGFNRPQHF. CDR3 nucleotide sequence: TGTGCCAGCAGTGGGCTCGGGGGCTTCAATCGGCCCCAGCATTTT.

This CDR3 is CSARDQPGVDEQYF. The CDR3 nucleotides are TGCAGTGCTAGAGATCAACCCGGGGTCGACGAGCAGTACTTC. The chain is built from TRBV20-1 and TRBJ2-7; possibly TRBD2 for D (5 bases). The CDR3 runs to 14 residues. Per germline, CDR1 DFQATT and CDR2 SNEGSKA (reference sequence). V was clipped by 0 bases and J by 5 bases, with 14 bases between them.

The chain carries TRBV7-9 and TRBJ2-7; 9 bases align to TRBD1. Losses at the gene ends were 5 bases for V and 7 bases for J; bases not matched to a gene: 6. Germline V lookup: CDR1 SEHNR, CDR2 FQNEAQ (reference sequence). The CDR3 sequence is 13 residues long. CDR3 region: CASSRRDRVEQYF. The DNA of the CDR3 is TGTGCCAGCAGCCGCCGGGACAGGGTTGAGCAGTACTTC.

This clonotype has a count of ten or more. The rearrangement uses TRBV5-1 and TRBJ2-6; perhaps TRBD1 as D (5 bases). V lost 3 bases, J lost 1 base, and 8 bases lay in between. The CDR3 sequence is 15 residues long. Germline CDR1 is SGHRS and CDR2 is YFSETQ. The CDR3 here is CASSSSGSGANVLTF. DNA for the CDR3: TGCGCCAGCAGCTCCTCAGGGTCTGGGGCCAACGTCCTGACTTTC.

In this sample, this clonotype turned up once. A clone one base away is much larger, so this may be a read error. This CDR3 fails to terminate in the conserved phenylalanine or tryptophan, so it likely reflects a read error. V and J are TRBV4-1 and TRBJ2-7; D unclear. Per the germline V gene, CDR1 is MGHRA and CDR2 is YSYEKL. This CDR3 contains 16 residues. The V end was cut by 0 bases, the J end by 2 bases, with 14 bases between. For the CDR3, the DNA is TGCGCCAGCAGCCAAGATTTAAGTTCCACCACCTACGAGCAGTACCTC. Amino acid sequence: CASSQDLSSTTYEQYL.

The chain employs TRBV7-9 and TRBJ2-5; D remains unclear. The CDR3 sequence is 13 residues long. V lost 2 bases and J 8 bases, leaving 12 bases between the germline ends. Germline values: CDR1 SEHNR, CDR2 FQNEAQ (reference sequence). CDR3 coding DNA: TGTGCCAGCAGCTTACTCGACCCCCGAACCCAGTACTTC. Translating gives CASSLLDPRTQYF.

V usage is TRBV10-3 and J usage is TRBJ2-7, with 7 positions matching TRBD1. V lost 5 bases to trimming and J lost 7 bases; unmatched junction nucleotides: 8. The CDR3 contains 13 residues. CDR1 and CDR2 from the germline V gene are ENHRY and SYGVKD. CDR3 coding DNA: TGTGCCATCAGTCGGTCGGCAGGGGGTGAGCAGTACTTC. The encoded protein is CAISRSAGGEQYF.

This clonotype was picked up many times. The chain has TRBV5-1 and TRBJ2-2; D may match TRBD1 or TRBD2 (5 bases each). Germline values: CDR1 SGHRS, CDR2 YFSETQ. The CDR3 sequence is 14 residues long. V was pared by 3 bases and J by 4 bases, with 10 bases between. The CDR3 protein is CASSWGRGTGELFF. The CDR3 DNA is TGCGCCAGCAGCTGGGGACGAGGCACCGGGGAGCTGTTTTTT.

The chain uses TRBV2 and TRBJ2-5; no clear D. CDR3 size: 14 residues. Trimming pared 0 bases from V and 9 bases from J, leaving 14 bases between. Germline values: CDR1 SNHLY, CDR2 FYNNEI. CDR3 protein: CASSEAGSQEPQYF. CDR3 DNA: TGTGCCAGCAGTGAAGCGGGGTCTCAGGAGCCCCAGTACTTC.

This clonotype was recorded many times. The rearrangement uses TRBV20-1 and TRBJ2-7; D possibly corresponds to TRBD1 (5 bases). The CDR3 contains 11 residues. Deletions cut 0 bases from V and 6 bases from J, with 6 bases between. From germline, CDR1 is DFQATT and CDR2 SNEGSKA (reference sequence). CDR3 sequence reads: CSARDGAEQYF. The CDR3 coding sequence is TGCAGTGCTAGAGATGGGGCCGAGCAGTACTTC.

This clonotype was seen a single time. The rearrangement uses TRBV2 and TRBJ2-5; D tentatively fits TRBD1 or TRBD2 (5 bases each). With 5 bases removed from V and 4 bases from J, the gap between germline ends came to 14 bases. Germline V gives CDR1 SNHLY, CDR2 FYNNEI. This CDR3 region has 14 residues. DNA for the CDR3: TGTGCCAGCAGTCCTCTCTGGGGGAGAGAGACCCAGTACTTC. This sequence encodes CASSPLWGRETQYF.

This clonotype has a count of ten or more. The chain couples TRBV5-5 to TRBJ1-6; 9 nucleotides line up with TRBD1. The CDR3 loop spans 14 amino acids. From germline, CDR1 is SGHKS and CDR2 YYEKEE (reference sequence). V dropped 4 bases and J dropped 6; count of bases not matched to a gene: 2. DNA for the CDR3: TGTGCCAGCAGCGGGGACAGGGCTAATTCACCCCTCCACTTT. It specifies CASSGDRANSPLHF.

The table lists this clonotype with a few counts. CDR3 DNA: TGCAGCGTTGTACCATCGTATGGGTATGGCTACACCTTC. Translation gives CSVVPSYGYGYTF. V is TRBV29-1 and J is TRBJ1-2; no firm D call. The V end lost 4 bases, the J end lost 5 bases, and 14 bases lay between the germline ends. The germline V gene encodes CDR1 SQVTM and CDR2 ANQGSEA. This CDR3 is 13 amino acids long.

This clonotype has ten or more counts. This chain joins TRBV7-9 and TRBJ2-5; unclear D gene. With 5 bases removed from V and 5 bases from J, the gap between germline ends came to 12 bases. CDR3 length equals 13 residues. Germline V CDR1 and CDR2: SEHNR, FQNEAQ (reference sequence). The CDR3 is CASSPPPWETQYF. The CDR3 DNA reads as TGTGCCAGCAGCCCCCCCCCCTGGGAGACCCAGTACTTC.

This clonotype appeared a single time. Because the CDR3 is missing its conserved closing phenylalanine or tryptophan, this is likely a read error. Because the CDR3's place on the DNA is in doubt, the DNA is left out and the CDR3 is given as listed by TCRdb. The chain couples TRBV2 to TRBJ1-4. The germline gives CDR1 SNHLY, CDR2 FYNNEI. The CDR3 is 10 amino acids long, termini counted. The CDR3 protein is CASSALAGGI.

The chain is built from TRBV29-1 and TRBJ1-4; D is possibly TRBD1 (5 bases). Per germline, CDR1 SQVTM and CDR2 ANQGSEA. The CDR3 runs 13 residues. V was trimmed by 8 bases and J by 8 bases, leaving 18 bases between them. As DNA, the CDR3 is TGCAGCCCCGCGGGGTGGGGCGGAGAAAAACTGTTTTTT. Translated: CSPAGWGGEKLFF.

Worth noting for this clonotype: Sequence at one end of the junction differs from germline and may be a read error. In DNA form, the CDR3 reads TGTGCCACCAGCTCCGAGCCGACAGGGAAAGAGGCCCAGTACTTC. It encodes CATSSEPTGKEAQYF. This chain links TRBV15 with TRBJ2-5, with 7 bases identical to TRBD1. This CDR3 has 15 amino acids. CDR1 LNHNV and CDR2 YYDKDF come from the germline V gene (reference sequence).